The rows below give T cell receptor beta chains drawn from one sample of a study of blood T cell repertoires in COVID-19. The method was immunoSEQ multiplex PCR; TCRdb's version includes in-frame clones alone and lacks a portion of them. The sample consists of fewer than 700,000 clones, 85% to 90% of them appearing once. Sequencing input: peripheral blood. These receptors were obtained from a woman aged 50 to 60 with COVID-19, enrolled during active disease. CDR3s include the opening cysteine and the closing phenylalanine or tryptophan. A D gene is named only where the DNA matches it firmly. Not every row has a clone size; where given, it reads once, few, many or a size class.

CDR3aa: CASSFLYRGEAFF
CDR3nt: TGTGCCAGCAGTTTCCTGTATAGGGGTGAAGCTTTCTTT
v_gene: TRBV28
len: 13
d_gene: NA
abundance: NA
j_gene: TRBJ1-1

CDR3aa: CASSQGLSDRGLNEQFF
CDR3nt: TGCGCCAGCAGCCAAGGTCTCTCGGACAGGGGGTTAAATGAGCAGTTCTTC
v_gene: TRBV4-1
len: 17
d_gene: TRBD1
abundance: few
j_gene: TRBJ2-1

CDR3aa: CASRPGLGGNTIYF
CDR3nt: TGTGCCAGCAGGCCTGGACTTGGCGGAAACACCATATATTTT
v_gene: TRBV6-5
len: 14
d_gene: NA
abundance: NA
j_gene: TRBJ1-3

CDR3aa: CASSQGQEVPGYTF
CDR3nt: TGCGCCAGCAGCCAGGGACAGGAGGTTCCTGGCTACACCTTC
v_gene: TRBV4-1
len: 14
d_gene: TRBD1
abundance: NA
j_gene: TRBJ1-2

CDR3aa: CASTPGNSNQPQHF
CDR3nt: TGTGCCAGCACCCCAGGGAATAGCAATCAGCCCCAGCATTTT
v_gene: TRBV7-8
len: 14
d_gene: NA
abundance: NA
j_gene: TRBJ1-5

CDR3aa: CASSQGGVAGELFF
CDR3nt: TGTGCCAGCAGCCAAGGCGGGGTAGCCGGGGAGCTGTTTTTT
v_gene: TRBV3-1/TRBV3-2
len: 14
d_gene: NA
abundance: NA
j_gene: TRBJ2-2

CDR3aa: CASRGWATEAFF
CDR3nt: TGTGCCAGCAGGGGTTGGGCCACTGAAGCTTTCTTT
v_gene: TRBV28
len: 12
d_gene: NA
abundance: NA
j_gene: TRBJ1-1

CDR3aa: CASSLGRALGEAFF
CDR3nt: TGTGCCAGCAGCTTAGGCAGGGCCCTCGGTGAAGCTTTCTTT
v_gene: TRBV13
len: 14
d_gene: NA
abundance: NA
j_gene: TRBJ1-1

CDR3aa: CASSPTGWDRAISYEQYF
CDR3nt: TGTGCCAGCTCTCCCACGGGTTGGGACAGGGCGATCTCCTACGAGCAGTACTTC
v_gene: TRBV18
len: 18
d_gene: TRBD1
abundance: NA
j_gene: TRBJ2-7

CDR3aa: CASSQARRETQYF
CDR3nt: TGCGCCAGCAGCCAAGCCAGGAGGGAGACCCAGTACTTC
v_gene: TRBV4-1
len: 13
d_gene: NA
abundance: once
j_gene: TRBJ2-5

CDR3aa: CASSYSPFRIGYGYTF
CDR3nt: TGTGCCAGCAGTTACTCTCCTTTCCGTATCGGGTATGGCTACACCTTC
v_gene: TRBV6-2/TRBV6-3
len: 16
d_gene: NA
abundance: NA
j_gene: TRBJ1-2

CDR3aa: CASSLGLTRDEKLFF
CDR3nt: TGCGCCAGCAGCTTGGGACTCACCCGGGATGAAAAACTGTTTTTT
v_gene: TRBV5-1
len: 15
d_gene: NA
abundance: few
j_gene: TRBJ1-4

CDR3aa: CASSLAGREQYF
CDR3nt: TGTGCCAGCAGCTTAGCCGGGAGGGAGCAGTACTTC
v_gene: TRBV7-9
len: 12
d_gene: TRBD2
abundance: once
j_gene: TRBJ2-7

CDR3aa: CASSHNTGGGYTF
CDR3nt: TGTGCCAGCAGCCATAACACAGGTGGAGGCTACACCTTC
v_gene: TRBV4-2
len: 13
d_gene: NA
abundance: NA
j_gene: TRBJ1-2

CDR3aa: CASSSGQVNSPLHF
CDR3nt: TGCGCCAGCAGCTCGGGACAGGTGAATTCACCCCTCCACTTT
v_gene: TRBV10-1
len: 14
d_gene: TRBD1
abundance: NA
j_gene: TRBJ1-6

CDR3aa: CATSTGQGERDTQYF
CDR3nt: TGTGCCACCAGTACCGGACAGGGGGAAAGGGATACGCAGTATTTT
v_gene: TRBV24-1
len: 15
d_gene: TRBD1
abundance: NA
j_gene: TRBJ2-3

CDR3aa: CASSPGPPRATTYEQYF
CDR3nt: TGTGCCAGCAGTCCTGGCCCTCCCAGAGCGACTACCTACGAGCAGTACTTC
v_gene: TRBV7-9
len: 17
d_gene: NA
abundance: once
j_gene: TRBJ2-7

CDR3aa: CATSRDQQGVDYGYTF
CDR3nt: TGTGCCACCAGCAGAGATCAGCAGGGGGTAGATTATGGCTACACCTTC
v_gene: TRBV15
len: 16
d_gene: TRBD1
abundance: NA
j_gene: TRBJ1-2

CDR3aa: CSVWDIYGYTF
CDR3nt: TGCAGCGTGTGGGACATCTATGGCTACACCTTC
v_gene: TRBV29-1
len: 11
d_gene: NA
abundance: NA
j_gene: TRBJ1-2

CDR3aa: CAISVLAGEHNEQFF
CDR3nt: TGTGCCATCAGTGTACTAGCGGGGGAACACAATGAGCAGTTCTTC
v_gene: TRBV10-3
len: 15
d_gene: TRBD2
abundance: NA
j_gene: TRBJ2-1

CDR3aa: CASSMRGGSNQPQHF
CDR3nt: TGTGCCAGTAGTATGAGGGGGGGAAGCAATCAGCCCCAGCATTTT
v_gene: TRBV19
len: 15
d_gene: NA
abundance: NA
j_gene: TRBJ1-5

CDR3aa: CASSLKTGGGQPQHF
CDR3nt: TGTGCCAGCAGCTTAAAGACAGGGGGCGGTCAGCCCCAGCATTTT
v_gene: TRBV5-8
len: 15
d_gene: TRBD1
abundance: NA
j_gene: TRBJ1-5

CDR3aa: CASSRDTGPNGYTF
CDR3nt: TGTGCCAGCAGTAGGGACACGGGACCAAATGGCTACACCTTC
v_gene: TRBV6-5
len: 14
d_gene: NA
abundance: NA
j_gene: TRBJ1-2

CDR3aa: CASSESPGGSEGYTF
CDR3nt: TGCGCCAGCAGTGAGTCCCCAGGGGGGTCGGAGGGCTACACCTTC
v_gene: TRBV10-2
len: 15
d_gene: TRBD1
abundance: NA
j_gene: TRBJ1-2

CDR3aa: CATSDFAGRYNEQFF
CDR3nt: TGTGCCACCAGTGATTTCGCGGGACGGTACAATGAGCAGTTCTTC
v_gene: TRBV24-1
len: 15
d_gene: NA
abundance: NA
j_gene: TRBJ2-1

CDR3aa: CASRSRGPYNQPQHF
CDR3nt: TGTGCCAGCAGGTCTAGGGGGCCTTACAATCAGCCCCAGCATTTT
v_gene: TRBV28
len: 15
d_gene: TRBD1
abundance: once
j_gene: TRBJ1-5

CDR3aa: CASSTGQGAGYTF
CDR3nt: TGTGCCAGCAGCACTGGACAGGGGGCTGGCTACACCTTC
v_gene: TRBV27
len: 13
d_gene: TRBD1
abundance: NA
j_gene: TRBJ1-2

CDR3aa: CATSFGQGMDTEAFF
CDR3nt: TGTGCCACCAGTTTCGGACAGGGCATGGACACTGAAGCTTTCTTT
v_gene: TRBV24-1
len: 15
d_gene: TRBD1
abundance: NA
j_gene: TRBJ1-1

CDR3aa: CASNHDRGNTIYF
CDR3nt: TGTGCCAGTAACCACGACAGGGGAAACACCATATATTTT
v_gene: TRBV19
len: 13
d_gene: NA
abundance: NA
j_gene: TRBJ1-3

CDR3aa: CASSIFSGGGGPAYEQYF
CDR3nt: TGTGCCAGTAGTATATTTTCCGGGGGGGGAGGTCCAGCCTACGAGCAGTACTTC
v_gene: TRBV19
len: 18
d_gene: TRBD2
abundance: NA
j_gene: TRBJ2-7

CDR3aa: CASTRLAGTYEQYF
CDR3nt: TGTGCCAGCACCCGACTAGCGGGTACCTACGAGCAGTACTTC
v_gene: TRBV2
len: 14
d_gene: TRBD2
abundance: NA
j_gene: TRBJ2-7

CDR3aa: CASSVLAGAIDNEQFF
CDR3nt: TGTGCCAGCAGCGTTCTAGCGGGGGCCATCGATAATGAGCAGTTCTTC
v_gene: TRBV9
len: 16
d_gene: TRBD2
abundance: once
j_gene: TRBJ2-1

CDR3aa: CASSIIAGGGGGNTQYF
CDR3nt: TGTGCCAGCAGTATAATAGCGGGAGGCGGGGGTGGTAATACGCAGTATTTT
v_gene: TRBV27
len: 17
d_gene: TRBD2
abundance: NA
j_gene: TRBJ2-3

CDR3aa: CASGLPAHGEGANTGELFF
CDR3nt: TGTGCTAGTGGTTTGCCGGCCCACGGGGAGGGGGCGAACACCGGGGAGCTGTTTTTT
v_gene: TRBV12-5
len: 19
d_gene: NA
abundance: NA
j_gene: TRBJ2-2

CDR3aa: CASSILAGGSTDTQYF
CDR3nt: TGTGCCAGTAGTATACTAGCGGGGGGCAGCACAGATACGCAGTATTTT
v_gene: TRBV19
len: 16
d_gene: TRBD2
abundance: NA
j_gene: TRBJ2-3

CDR3aa: CASSLGTGGQLFF
CDR3nt: TGTGCCAGCAGCTTGGGGACAGGTGGGCAGCTGTTTTTT
v_gene: TRBV5-4
len: 13
d_gene: TRBD1
abundance: NA
j_gene: TRBJ2-2

CDR3aa: CASSLGGFQETQYF
CDR3nt: TGTGCCAGCAGCTTAGGGGGCTTCCAAGAGACCCAGTACTTC
v_gene: TRBV7-9
len: 14
d_gene: NA
abundance: NA
j_gene: TRBJ2-5

CDR3aa: CASREGTANYGYTF
CDR3nt: TGTGCCAGTAGAGAGGGGACAGCTAACTATGGCTACACCTTC
v_gene: TRBV19
len: 14
d_gene: TRBD1
abundance: NA
j_gene: TRBJ1-2

CDR3aa: CASSVYRDSTEAFF
CDR3nt: TGTGCCAGCAGTGTTTACCGGGACTCCACTGAAGCTTTCTTT
v_gene: TRBV28
len: 14
d_gene: NA
abundance: NA
j_gene: TRBJ1-1

CDR3aa: CASSPGQYNSPLHF
CDR3nt: TGTGCCAGCAGCCCTGGACAGTATAATTCACCCCTCCACTTT
v_gene: TRBV6-6
len: 14
d_gene: NA
abundance: NA
j_gene: TRBJ1-6

CDR3aa: CASSLDSYQPQHF
CDR3nt: TGTGCCAGCAGCTTAGACAGTTATCAGCCCCAGCATTTT
v_gene: TRBV7-9
len: 13
d_gene: NA
abundance: NA
j_gene: TRBJ1-5

CDR3aa: CASSVAPPGLGYTDTQYF
CDR3nt: TGTGCCAGCAGCGTAGCACCCCCGGGACTGGGTTACACAGATACGCAGTATTTT
v_gene: TRBV9
len: 18
d_gene: NA
abundance: NA
j_gene: TRBJ2-3

CDR3aa: CASSSGHLEAFF
CDR3nt: TGTGCCAGCAGCTCCGGACACCTTGAAGCTTTCTTT
v_gene: TRBV7-3
len: 12
d_gene: NA
abundance: NA
j_gene: TRBJ1-1

CDR3aa: CASSQGSTEAFF
CDR3nt: TGCGCCAGCAGCCAGGGGAGCACGGAAGCTTTCTTT
v_gene: TRBV4-1
len: 12
d_gene: NA
abundance: NA
j_gene: TRBJ1-1

CDR3aa: CASKSGALNYGYTF
CDR3nt: TGTGCCAGTAAATCGGGAGCCCTTAACTATGGCTACACCTTC
v_gene: TRBV19
len: 14
d_gene: NA
abundance: NA
j_gene: TRBJ1-2

CDR3aa: CASSPSTSGGWDEQFF
CDR3nt: TGTGCCAGCAGCCCCTCGACTAGCGGGGGGTGGGATGAGCAGTTCTTC
v_gene: TRBV13
len: 16
d_gene: TRBD2
abundance: NA
j_gene: TRBJ2-1

CDR3aa: CASTSQLGATEAFF
CDR3nt: TGCGCCAGCACCTCTCAGCTGGGAGCCACTGAAGCTTTCTTT
v_gene: TRBV5-1
len: 14
d_gene: NA
abundance: NA
j_gene: TRBJ1-1

CDR3aa: CASSMAGEANYGYTF
CDR3nt: TGTGCCAGTAGTATGGCAGGGGAAGCTAACTATGGCTACACCTTC
v_gene: TRBV19
len: 15
d_gene: NA
abundance: NA
j_gene: TRBJ1-2

CDR3aa: CASSQGSNQETQYF
CDR3nt: TGTGCCAGCAGCCAAGGTAGCAACCAAGAGACCCAGTACTTC
v_gene: TRBV3-1/TRBV3-2
len: 14
d_gene: NA
abundance: NA
j_gene: TRBJ2-5

CDR3aa: CASSEGTGPLSYEQYF
CDR3nt: TGTGCCAGCAGTGAAGGGACAGGGCCTCTTTCCTACGAGCAGTACTTC
v_gene: TRBV6-1
len: 16
d_gene: TRBD1
abundance: NA
j_gene: TRBJ2-7

CDR3aa: CASSQDTLADNEQFF
CDR3nt: TGTGCCAGCAGCCAAGATACGCTAGCTGACAATGAGCAGTTCTTC
v_gene: TRBV3-1/TRBV3-2
len: 15
d_gene: NA
abundance: NA
j_gene: TRBJ2-1